Below, one T cell receptor beta chain is given with its context. The antigen remains unidentified. These data originate in a study of cytomegalovirus exposure and HLA in healthy donors. The study's findings and limits: Researchers counted around 150 TCR beta chains as cytomegalovirus-associated. Donor immune exposure was known only as CMV serostatus. TCR beta chain V- and J-gene trimming was linked, in a later analysis, to a missense variant in DCLRE1C.

A multiplex PCR was run with 60 Vbeta primers and 13 Jbeta primers. The repertoire was sequenced with immunoSEQ multiplex PCR; TCRdb's copy has only in-frame clones and lacks some. Of approximately 160,000 clones in the sample, about four fifths were seen once. Germline-derived CDR1 and CDR2 are MNHEY and SMNVEV (reference sequence). This CDR3 contains 13 residues. Trimming removed 6 bases at V and 4 bases at J, with 11 bases between. The sample consisted of PBMCs. This rearrangement joins TRBV27 to TRBJ2-3, with D unresolved. The source is a male donor in good health and CMV-seropositive. CDR3 amino acids: CASSLSWSDTQYF. The CDR3 coding sequence is TGTGCCAGCAGCCTATCCTGGTCAGATACGCAGTATTTT.